The present TCR beta chain was sequenced within a study of T cells of healthy individuals. The CDR3 length is 15 residues. Trimming took 0 bases from V and 6 from J, leaving 14 bases between them. Germline CDR1 ENHRY, CDR2 SYGVKD. TCRdb re-derived calls from the 5' RACE reads in MiXCR, one entry per CDR3 protein. The data contain around 53,000 distinct CDR3 sequences, under 15% of them singletons. The sequence derives from a human donor in good health. This chain connects TRBV10-3 to TRBJ1-2; D ambiguous. The CDR3 reads CAISESEREGHGYTF. Here the CDR3 DNA reads TGTGCCATCAGTGAGTCGGAACGGGAAGGTCATGGCTACACCTTC.